This T cell receptor beta chain originates from a study of blood T cell repertoires in COVID-19. Original processing notes: Scientists estimated how many nucleated cells there were by amplifying reference gene primers. TCRdb's table, derived via immunoSEQ multiplex PCR, lists solely in-frame clones and lacks some. V, J and clone size are taken as reported in that table, and D and trimming were inferred from the DNA itself. The sample has about 250,000 clones, roughly 88% seen once; the top ten hold around 3.1%. Cohort assignment relied on participant-reported clinical history. Trimming stripped 3 bases from V and 8 bases from J, with 17 bases between. The V gene's germline CDR1 is SGHNT and CDR2 YYREEE (reference sequence). The CDR3 is 14 amino acids.

Input material: PBMCs or T cells enriched from blood (not recorded which). This clonotype was obtained from a woman aged 35 to 49 who had been exposed to COVID-19. The chain joins TRBV5-4 to TRBJ1-2; D is ambiguous. CDR3 DNA: TGTGCCAGCAGCTATCCGGGATCCCGAGCCGGCTACACCTTC. Translation: CASSYPGSRAGYTF.